Below, one T cell receptor (beta chain) is given with its context. What it binds is not known. Treatment of any kind had been given to no patient before thyroid surgery. The authors' processing: It was from CDR3 differences across clinicopathological groups that a distant-metastasis classifier for papillary thyroid cancer was built. TCRdb re-clonotyped the PCR reads through MiXCR. The V and J calls and clone size come from TCRdb's table, not from the authors' own analysis. The sample yields approximately 38,000 clones, roughly 33% seen once. These data originate in a study of metastatic and nonmetastatic thyroid tumors. Study as a whole: Repertoires from blood and tumor or nodule tissue of malignant and benign thyroid patients were compared. Points from the study as a whole: It was reportedly found that TCR beta diversity was significantly higher in malignant thyroid tumors than in benign nodules, a difference seen in both blood and tumor samples.

The germline gives CDR1 SGHAT, CDR2 FQNNGV. Trimming at V came to 5 bases and at J to 4 bases, leaving 16 bases not matched to a gene. The CDR3 covers 18 residues. The sequence derives from a female donor with papillary thyroid cancer or a benign thyroid nodule (not recorded which). Some clones in this sample may be carry-over from other donors' samples. The V gene is TRBV11-2, the J gene TRBJ2-1; 8 bases agree with TRBD2. The sequenced material came from tumor tissue. The CDR3 nucleotides read TGTGCCAGCAGCCTCAATATTGGGGGACTAGAATCATACAATGAGCAGTTCTTC. It specifies CASSLNIGGLESYNEQFF.